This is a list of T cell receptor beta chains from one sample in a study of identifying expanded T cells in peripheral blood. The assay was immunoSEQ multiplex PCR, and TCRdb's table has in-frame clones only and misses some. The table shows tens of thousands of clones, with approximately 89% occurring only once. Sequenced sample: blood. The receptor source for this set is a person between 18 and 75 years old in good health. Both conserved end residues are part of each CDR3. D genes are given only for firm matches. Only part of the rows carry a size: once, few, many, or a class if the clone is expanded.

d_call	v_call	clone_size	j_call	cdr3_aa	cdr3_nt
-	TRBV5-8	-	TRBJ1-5	CASSSAGFEWANQPQHF	TGTGCCAGCAGCTCGGCAGGGTTTGAGTGGGCCAATCAGCCCCAGCATTTT
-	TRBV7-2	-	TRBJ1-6	CASSLGGRISYNSPLHF	TGTGCCAGCAGCTTAGGGGGGCGGATCTCCTATAATTCACCCCTCCACTTT
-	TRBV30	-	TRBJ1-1	CAWSVLAETEAFF	TGTGCCTGGAGTGTACTAGCGGAAACTGAAGCTTTCTTT
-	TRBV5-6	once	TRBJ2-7	CASSLGQFYEQYF	TGTGCCAGCAGCTTGGGGCAGTTCTACGAGCAGTACTTC
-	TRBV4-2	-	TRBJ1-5	CASSPRGTYSNQPQHF	TGTGCCAGCAGCCCGCGGGGAACTTATAGCAATCAGCCCCAGCATTTT
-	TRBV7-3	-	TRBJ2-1	CASSLGGNGEQFF	TGTGCCAGCAGCTTAGGAGGAAATGGTGAGCAGTTCTTC
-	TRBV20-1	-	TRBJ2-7	CSGEERYEQYF	TGCAGTGGGGAGGAGCGCTACGAGCAGTACTTC
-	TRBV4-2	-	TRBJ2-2	CASSQEPLRGTGSGRELFF	TGTGCCAGCAGCCAAGAACCGCTTAGAGGGACCGGATCCGGCCGGGAGCTGTTTTTT
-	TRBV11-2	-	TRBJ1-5	CASSDGYRQPQHF	TGTGCCAGCAGCGACGGGTATCGGCAGCCCCAGCATTTT
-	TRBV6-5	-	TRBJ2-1	CASRRDNEQFF	TGTGCCAGCAGGCGGGACAATGAGCAGTTCTTC
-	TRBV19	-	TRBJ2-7	CASSMTSGGVAYF	TGTGCCAGTAGTATGACGTCGGGCGGGGTTGCTTACTTC
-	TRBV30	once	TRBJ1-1	CAWSSTGIEAFF	TGTGCCTGGAGCTCAACAGGAATTGAAGCTTTCTTT
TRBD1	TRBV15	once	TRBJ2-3	CATSRGDRAGTDTQYF	TGTGCCACCAGCAGAGGAGACAGGGCGGGCACAGATACGCAGTATTTT
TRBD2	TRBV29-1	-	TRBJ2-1	CSVRPAGSYNEQFF	TGCAGCGTCCGCCCAGCGGGGTCCTACAATGAGCAGTTCTTC